The clone carrying this T cell receptor beta chain was seen more than once but under ten times. The antigen remains unidentified. For TCRbeta, the library was prepared with unique molecular identifiers. TCRdb redid the calling of the PCR reads with MiXCR, one entry per CDR3 protein. The profile covers about 400,000 distinct CDR3 sequences, with 15% to 20% appearing a single time and 29% taken by the ten largest. This specimen comes from a study of T-cell reconstitution after alpha-beta-depleted transplantation in children. Losses at the gene ends were 4 bases for V and 3 bases for J; bases not matched to a gene: 4. CDR3 length: 16 amino acids. The germline V gene encodes CDR1 SGHVS and CDR2 FQNEAQ. Study observations and caveats: One year after transplant, T-cell counts and diversity came mostly from newly produced T cells.

Sequencing was performed on PBMCs, mostly from graft donor cells, taken 360 days after TCRalphabeta/CD19-depleted stem cell transplant. The source is a boy less than two years old who had a stem cell transplant for Wiskott-Aldrich syndrome, so the T cells may come from the graft donor. The gene calls are TRBV7-8 and TRBJ2-3; 13 nucleotides agree with TRBD2. The CDR3 loop is CASSSTTSGGTDTQYF. CDR3 DNA: TGTGCCAGCAGCTCCACGACTAGCGGGGGGACAGATACGCAGTATTTT.